This T cell receptor beta chain was found in a study of beta chain features in type 1 diabetes. Investigators reverse transcribed all isolated RNA, so they sequenced expressed TCRB transcripts. TCRdb's copy holds only in-frame clones and misses some; the assay was immunoSEQ multiplex PCR. The table includes 300,000 to 350,000 clones, roughly 13% detected once. V was clipped by 4 bases and J by 1 base, with 9 bases between them. Germline values: CDR1 SEHNR, CDR2 FQNEAQ (reference sequence). The CDR3 has 14 residues. Overall study findings and caveats: Researchers report that Type 1 diabetes patients had moderately but significantly shorter TCRB CDR3s across all four CD4+ subsets.

This clone was counted between two and nine times. Antigen: not known. Other DNA sequences in this specimen translate into the identical CDR3. This sequence was found in a woman in her late teens or twenties with type 1 diabetes. The sequenced sample consisted of naive CD4+ T cells from blood. J is TRBJ2-3 and V is TRBV7-9; maybe TRBD1 (6 bases). The CDR3 reads CASSSSGGTDTQYF. CDR3 nucleotide sequence: TGTGCCAGCAGCTCATCAGGGGGCACAGATACGCAGTATTTT.